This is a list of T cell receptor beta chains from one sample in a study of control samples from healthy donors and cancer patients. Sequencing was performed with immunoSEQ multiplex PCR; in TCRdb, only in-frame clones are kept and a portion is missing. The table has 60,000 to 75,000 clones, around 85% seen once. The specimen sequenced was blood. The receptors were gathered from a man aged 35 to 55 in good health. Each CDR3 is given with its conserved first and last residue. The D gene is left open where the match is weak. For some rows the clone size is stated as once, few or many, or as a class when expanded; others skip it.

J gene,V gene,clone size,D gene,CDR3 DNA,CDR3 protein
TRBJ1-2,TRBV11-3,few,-,TGTGCCAGCAGCTCACGGAGGGATAGGGACAAGAATAACTATGGCTACACCTTC,CASSSRRDRDKNNYGYTF
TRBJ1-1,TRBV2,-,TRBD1,TGTGCCAGCAGTGGGGTGACAGGGTTGTACACTGAAGCTTTCTTT,CASSGVTGLYTEAFF
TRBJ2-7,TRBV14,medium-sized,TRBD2,TGTGCCAGCAGCTTCGGGGAGGGCCGGGGGCAGTACTTC,CASSFGEGRGQYF
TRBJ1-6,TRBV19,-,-,TGTGCCAGTACTATCGGGAGCTCCTATAATTCACCCCTCCACTTT,CASTIGSSYNSPLHF
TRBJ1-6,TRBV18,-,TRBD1,TGTGCCAGCTCAGCGGGACAGGGAGGATCCTATAATTCACCCCTCCACTTT,CASSAGQGGSYNSPLHF
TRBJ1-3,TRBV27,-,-,TGTGCCAGCAGTTTTTCGATGGGCTACACCATATATTTT,CASSFSMGYTIYF
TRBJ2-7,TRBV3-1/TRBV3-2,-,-,TGTGCCAGCAGAATGAGCGGATCAAGCTCCTACGAGCAGTACTTC,CASRMSGSSSYEQYF
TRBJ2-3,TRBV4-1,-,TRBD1,TGCGCCAGCAGACTTCCGGGACAGGGGGCGAAAGATACGCAGTATTTT,CASRLPGQGAKDTQYF
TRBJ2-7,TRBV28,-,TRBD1,TGTGCCAGCAGGCGGTGGGGACAGGTCGACGACGAGCAGTACTTC,CASRRWGQVDDEQYF
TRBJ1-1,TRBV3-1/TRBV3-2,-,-,TGTGCCAGCAGCCAAAGGGGGAAGACTGAAGCTTTCTTT,CASSQRGKTEAFF
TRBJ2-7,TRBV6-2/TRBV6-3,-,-,TGTGCCAGCAGTTACAGGGACGAGCAGTACTTC,CASSYRDEQYF
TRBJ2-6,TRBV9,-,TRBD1,TGTGCCAGCAGCGTTGTGAGGGGCTCACAGGGGTCCGGGGCCAACGTCCTGACTTTC,CASSVVRGSQGSGANVLTF
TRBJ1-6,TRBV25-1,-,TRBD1,TGTGCCAGCAGTGAATCACAGGGGGCATATTCACCCCTCCACTTT,CASSESQGAYSPLHF
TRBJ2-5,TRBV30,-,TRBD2,TGTGCCTGGAGCCTAGCGACTAGCGGGGGGTTGCAGACCCAGTACTTC,CAWSLATSGGLQTQYF
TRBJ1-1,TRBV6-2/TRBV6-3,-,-,TGTGCCAGCAGTTACTCCGGGACGGCTTACACTGAAGCTTTCTTT,CASSYSGTAYTEAFF
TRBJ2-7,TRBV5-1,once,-,TGCGCCAGCAGCTTGCCTCTCCGAAATATCTACGAGCAGTACTTC,CASSLPLRNIYEQYF
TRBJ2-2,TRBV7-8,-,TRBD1,TGTGCCAGCAGCTTAGTAGGGACAGGGGGCACCGGGGAGCTGTTTTTT,CASSLVGTGGTGELFF
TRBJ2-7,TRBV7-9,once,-,TGTGCCAGCAGCTTGGTGTCCACAGGGAGTAGCTACGAGCAGTACTTC,CASSLVSTGSSYEQYF
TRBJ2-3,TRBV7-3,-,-,TGTGCCAGCAGTCCGAGTGCAGGCAGCACAGATACGCAGTATTTT,CASSPSAGSTDTQYF
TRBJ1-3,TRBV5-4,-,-,TGTGCCAGCAGCTTGGGAGGGGGTTTAGCTGGAAACACCATATATTTT,CASSLGGGLAGNTIYF
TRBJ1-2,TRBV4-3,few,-,TGCGCCAGCAGCCAAGATTTTAGGGTAGCTAACTATGGCTACACCTTC,CASSQDFRVANYGYTF
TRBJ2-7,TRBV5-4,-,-,TGTGCCAGCAGCGTCCGCGGGACAGCTTCCTACGAGCAGTACTTC,CASSVRGTASYEQYF
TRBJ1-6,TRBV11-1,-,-,TGTGCCAGCAGAAAAGACGCGGGGCCAAATTCACCCCTCCACTTT,CASRKDAGPNSPLHF
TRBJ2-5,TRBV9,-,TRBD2,TGTGCCAGTGGTAGCGGGAATTGGGTGGAGACCCAGTACTTC,CASGSGNWVETQYF
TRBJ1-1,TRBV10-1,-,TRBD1,TGCGCCAGCAGTCCGGACGTTACAAGACAGGGGAACACTGAAGCTTTCTTT,CASSPDVTRQGNTEAFF
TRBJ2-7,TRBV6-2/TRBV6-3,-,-,TGTGCCAGCAGTTACACGGAGTCCTACGAGCAGTACTTC,CASSYTESYEQYF
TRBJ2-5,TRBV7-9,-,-,TGTGCCAGCAGCTTAGTAGGCAGACAAGAGACCCAGTACTTC,CASSLVGRQETQYF
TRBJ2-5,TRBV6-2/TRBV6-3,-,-,TGTGCCAGCAGTTACCAGGGAGAGACCCAGTACTTC,CASSYQGETQYF
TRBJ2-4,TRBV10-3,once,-,TGTGCCATCAGTGAGTTCATTGGGGGGATCTCGCAAAACATTCAGTACTTC,CAISEFIGGISQNIQYF
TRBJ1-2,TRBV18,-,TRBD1,TGTGCCAGCTCACCTCAGACAGGGAACTATGGCTACACCTTC,CASSPQTGNYGYTF
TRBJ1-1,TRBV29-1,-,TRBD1,TGCAGCGCCGCGGCAGGGGGAAGAGCTTTCTTT,CSAAAGGRAFF
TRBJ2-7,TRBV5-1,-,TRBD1,TGCGCCAGCAGCCCGCCGGGACAGGCGACCTACCAGTACTTC,CASSPPGQATYQYF
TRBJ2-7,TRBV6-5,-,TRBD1,TGTGCCAGCAGGGGGACAGGGGTCTACGAGCAGTACTTC,CASRGTGVYEQYF
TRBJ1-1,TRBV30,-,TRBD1,TGTGCCTGGAGTCCCGGGACAGGGAACGCTTTCTTT,CAWSPGTGNAFF
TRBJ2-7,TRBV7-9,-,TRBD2,TGTGCCAGCAGCCGGGGGGACGAGCAGTACTTC,CASSRGDEQYF
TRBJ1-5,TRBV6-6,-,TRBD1,TGTGCCAGCAGTTACTCGGGGACAGGGGGCTCTCAGCCCCAGCATTTT,CASSYSGTGGSQPQHF
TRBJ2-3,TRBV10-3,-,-,TGTGCCATCAGTGACAGGGGCACAGATACGCAGTATTTT,CAISDRGTDTQYF
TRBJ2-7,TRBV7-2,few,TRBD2,TGTGCCAGCAGCTTAGTGGGGAGGGGCGAGCAGTACTTC,CASSLVGRGEQYF
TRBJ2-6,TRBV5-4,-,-,TGTGCCAGCAGCTTGCAGGGTCCGTCTGGGGCCAACGTCCTGACTTTC,CASSLQGPSGANVLTF
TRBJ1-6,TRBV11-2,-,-,TGTGCCAGCTCCGCCCGAGGAGATTCACCCCTCCACTTT,CASSARGDSPLHF
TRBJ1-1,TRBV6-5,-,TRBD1,TGTGCCAGCAGTTACTCGGTTGGACAGGGGAACACTGAAGCTTTCTTT,CASSYSVGQGNTEAFF